This is a list of T cell receptor beta chains from one sample in a study of blood T cell repertoires in COVID-19. Clones were read by immunoSEQ multiplex PCR, and TCRdb kept only the in-frame ones, dropping some. This sample has 250,000 or so clones, with 75% to 95% found just once. The sequenced sample was PBMCs or T cells enriched from blood (not recorded which). The receptor set was obtained from a man in his forties who had been exposed to COVID-19. The CDR3 runs from the conserved cysteine through the conserved F or W. Each record gives: D gene, V gene, CDR3 length, clone size, J gene, CDR3 protein, CDR3 DNA. D genes are given only for firm matches. Clone size, where shown, is once, few, many, or a class for clones that have expanded.

>-|TRBV28|15|-|TRBJ1-1
CASSLYGGMNTEAFF
TGTGCCAGCAGTTTATATGGGGGGATGAACACTGAAGCTTTCTTT
>-|TRBV6-5|15|-|TRBJ1-5
CASSPTRDSNQPQHF
TGTGCCAGCAGTCCTACCCGGGATAGCAATCAGCCCCAGCATTTT
>TRBD2|TRBV3-1/TRBV3-2|16|-|TRBJ2-3
CASSHLGLAGTDTQYF
TGTGCCAGCAGCCACCTGGGACTAGCGGGAACAGATACGCAGTATTTT
>TRBD1|TRBV9|16|-|TRBJ1-2
CASSPQQGWSGYGYTF
TGTGCCAGCAGCCCTCAACAGGGGTGGTCGGGCTATGGCTACACCTTC
>TRBD1|TRBV5-4|16|-|TRBJ2-2
CASSYPQGANTGELFF
TGTGCCAGCAGCTACCCACAGGGGGCGAACACCGGGGAGCTGTTTTTT
>-|TRBV5-1|14|-|TRBJ2-1
CASSSPGSFEEQFF
TGCGCCAGCAGCTCGCCGGGGTCTTTTGAAGAGCAGTTCTTC
>-|TRBV5-1|13|-|TRBJ1-1
CASRRSENTEAFF
TGCGCCAGCCGCCGATCAGAGAACACTGAAGCTTTCTTT
>TRBD1|TRBV2|13|once|TRBJ1-5
CASRTGLNQPQHF
TGTGCCAGCAGGACAGGGCTGAATCAGCCCCAGCATTTT
>-|TRBV14|15|-|TRBJ2-2
CASSQVIRATGELFF
TGTGCCAGCAGCCAAGTCATCAGGGCCACCGGGGAGCTGTTTTTT
>-|TRBV9|16|-|TRBJ1-1
CASSVGFGGGITEAFF
TGTGCCAGCAGCGTAGGATTTGGCGGGGGGATCACTGAAGCTTTCTTT
>TRBD2|TRBV13|20|once|TRBJ2-7
CASSSRDSELASGNSYEQYF
TGTGCCAGCAGCTCCCGGGACAGTGAGTTGGCTAGCGGGAACTCCTACGAGCAGTACTTC
>TRBD1|TRBV5-1|14|-|TRBJ1-4
CASSLRQGTEKLFF
TGCGCCAGCAGCCTTAGACAGGGGACGGAAAAACTGTTTTTT
>-|TRBV11-2|17|few|TRBJ1-3
CASSLSPPGSVGNTIYF
TGTGCCAGCAGCTTATCCCCGCCTGGGAGTGTGGGAAACACCATATATTTT
>TRBD2|TRBV10-3|15|-|TRBJ2-2
CASRAASGSVGELFF
TGTGCCTCCAGGGCGGCTAGCGGGAGCGTCGGGGAGCTGTTTTTT
>TRBD1|TRBV6-5|14|-|TRBJ1-2
CASSYPDRAGGYTF
TGTGCCAGCAGTTACCCGGACAGGGCTGGCGGCTACACCTTC
>-|TRBV12-3/TRBV12-4|12|-|TRBJ1-2
CASRAGHYGYTF
TGTGCCAGCAGGGCGGGACACTATGGCTACACCTTC
>-|TRBV10-3|13|-|TRBJ2-1
CAISEEGHNEQFF
TGTGCCATCAGTGAAGAGGGCCACAATGAGCAGTTCTTC
>-|TRBV5-6|11|-|TRBJ2-7
CASSRIYEQYF
TGTGCCAGCAGCCGTATCTACGAGCAGTACTTC
>-|TRBV11-3|13|-|TRBJ2-7
CASSLVLGSEQYF
TGTGCCAGCAGCTTAGTCCTCGGTAGCGAGCAGTACTTC
>-|TRBV6-6|12|-|TRBJ1-2
CASRQGNYGYTF
TGTGCCAGCAGACAGGGTAACTATGGCTACACCTTC
>TRBD1|TRBV6-5|16|-|TRBJ1-1
CASSYRLGQGNTEAFF
TGTGCCAGCAGTTACCGATTGGGACAGGGAAACACTGAAGCTTTCTTT
>-|TRBV6-2/TRBV6-3|13|once|TRBJ2-2
CASSYLRTGELFF
TGTGCCAGCAGTTACCTCCGCACCGGGGAGCTGTTTTTT